The source of this T cell receptor beta chain is a study of breast tumors, draining lymph nodes, adjacent tissues. Overall study results and limits: Tumor T cell lymph node origin was a supported hypothesis, not proven.

Axillary draining lymph nodes of breast cancer patients supplied the node samples. CDR3 size: 16 residues. J was trimmed by 0 bases and V by 6 bases; bases with no gene match: 8. Germline V gene sequence: CDR1 MNHNS, CDR2 SASEGT. Worth noting for this clonotype: No antigen is known for it.

Using its own MiXCR run on the multiplex PCR reads, TCRdb lists one record per CDR3 protein. This sample yields about 140,000 distinct CDR3 sequences, of which approximately 20% are seen a single time; just over 2.5% belongs to the top ten. This receptor was taken from a female donor with breast cancer. Some clones in this sample may be carry-over from other donors' samples. Source material: axillary lymph node tissue. The V call is TRBV6-1, the J call TRBJ2-4, with 7 bases matching TRBD2. As DNA, the CDR3 is TGTGCCAGCAGAGACCCTAGCGGTTCAGCCAAAAACATTCAGTACTTC. This gives the protein CASRDPSGSAKNIQYF.